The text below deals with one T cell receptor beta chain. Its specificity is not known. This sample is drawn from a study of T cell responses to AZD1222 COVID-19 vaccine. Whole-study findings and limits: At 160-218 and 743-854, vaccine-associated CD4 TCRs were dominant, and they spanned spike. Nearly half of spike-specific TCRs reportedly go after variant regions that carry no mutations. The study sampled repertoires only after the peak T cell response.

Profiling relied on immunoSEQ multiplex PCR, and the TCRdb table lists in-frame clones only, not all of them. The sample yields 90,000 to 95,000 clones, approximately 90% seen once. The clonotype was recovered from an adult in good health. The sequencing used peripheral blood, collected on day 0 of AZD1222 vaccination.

The CDR3 loop reads CASSVGSNQPQHF. CDR3 sequence (DNA): TGTGCCAGCAGCGTCGGTAGCAATCAGCCCCAGCATTTT. The genes are TRBV9 and TRBJ1-5; D gene ambiguous. Trimming took off 2 bases at V and 0 bases at J, with 3 bases between the two ends. The CDR3 runs 13 residues. Germline V gives CDR1 SGDLS, CDR2 YYNGEE. The variable domain in full, completed from reference TRBV9 and TRBJ1-5, reads DSGVTQTPKHLITATGQRVTLRCSPRSGDLSVYWYQQSLDQGLQFLIQYYNGEERAKGNILERFSAQQFPDLHSELNLSSLELGDSALYFCASSVGSNQPQHFGDGTRLSIL.